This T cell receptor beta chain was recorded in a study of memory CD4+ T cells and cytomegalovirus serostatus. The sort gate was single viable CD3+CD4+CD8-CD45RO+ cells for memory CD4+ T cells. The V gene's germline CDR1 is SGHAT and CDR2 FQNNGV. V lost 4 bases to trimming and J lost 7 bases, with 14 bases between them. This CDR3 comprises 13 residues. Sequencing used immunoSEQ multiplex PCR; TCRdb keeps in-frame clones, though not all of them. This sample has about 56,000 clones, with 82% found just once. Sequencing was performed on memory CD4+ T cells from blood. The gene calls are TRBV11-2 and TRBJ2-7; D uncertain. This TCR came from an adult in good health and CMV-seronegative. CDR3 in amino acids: CASSSPQLGEQYF. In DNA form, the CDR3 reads TGTGCCAGCAGCTCACCCCAGCTTGGGGAGCAGTACTTC.